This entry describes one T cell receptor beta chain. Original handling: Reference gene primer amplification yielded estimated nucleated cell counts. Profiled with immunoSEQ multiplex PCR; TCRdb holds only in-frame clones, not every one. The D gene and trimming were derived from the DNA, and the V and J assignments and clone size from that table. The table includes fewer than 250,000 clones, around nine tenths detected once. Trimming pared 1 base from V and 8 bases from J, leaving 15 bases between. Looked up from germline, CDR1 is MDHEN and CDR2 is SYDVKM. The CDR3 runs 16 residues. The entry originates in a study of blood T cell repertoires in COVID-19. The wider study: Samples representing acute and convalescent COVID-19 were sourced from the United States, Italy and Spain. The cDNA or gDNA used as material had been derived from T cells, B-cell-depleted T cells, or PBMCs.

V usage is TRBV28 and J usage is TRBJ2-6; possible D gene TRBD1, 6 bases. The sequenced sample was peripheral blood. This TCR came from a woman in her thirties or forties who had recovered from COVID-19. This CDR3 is CASSLSGTSLSNVLTF. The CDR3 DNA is TGTGCCAGCAGTTTATCCGGGACAAGCCTTTCCAACGTCCTGACTTTC. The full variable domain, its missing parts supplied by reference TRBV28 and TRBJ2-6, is DVKVTQSSRYLVKRTGEKVFLECVQDMDHENMFWYRQDPGLGLRLIYFSYDVKMKEKGDIPEGYSVSREKKERFSLILESASTNQTSMYLCASSLSGTSLSNVLTFGAGSRLTVL.